These T cell receptor beta chains were read from a single sample in a study of CD8+CD57+ T cells in acquired aplastic anemia. TCRdb independently ran MiXCR on the reads; one entry per CDR3 protein. The table includes around 180,000 distinct CDR3 sequences, 64% detected once. Material for sequencing was sorted CD4+, CD8+, or CD8+CD57+ T cells (not recorded which) from PBMCs. Receptors originate from a human donor with severe aplastic anemia or a healthy control (not recorded which). Both conserved end residues are part of each CDR3. The D gene is left open where the match is weak. Not all rows give a size; the values are once, few, many and, for expanded clones, a class.

D	V	J	size	DNA	CDR3
TRBD1	TRBV29-1	TRBJ2-7	-	TGCAGCGCGGGACAGGCTGGCGAGCAGTACTTC	CSAGQAGEQYF
-	TRBV6-5	TRBJ1-1	many	TGTGCCAGCAGTTACAGGGGACACGAGAACACTGAAGCTTTCTTT	CASSYRGHENTEAFF
TRBD2	TRBV7-2	TRBJ2-7	few	TGTGCCAGCAGCTCGAGAACTAGCGGTTACGAGCAGTACTTC	CASSSRTSGYEQYF
TRBD2	TRBV20-1	TRBJ2-1	-	TGCAGTGCAGCCGGGACTAGCGGGAATGAAATCTACAATGAGCAGTTCTTC	CSAAGTSGNEIYNEQFF
-	TRBV4-2	TRBJ2-5	-	TGTGCCAGCAGCCAAGAGAGGACGGAGACCCAGTACTTC	CASSQERTETQYF
-	TRBV19	TRBJ2-1	many	TGTGCCAGTACCTCGGGGGGCCATGAGCAGTTCTTC	CASTSGGHEQFF
-	TRBV24-1	TRBJ1-2	-	TGTGCCACCAGTGGACAGGAGGGGGCTAACTATGGCTACACCTTC	CATSGQEGANYGYTF
TRBD2	TRBV20-1	TRBJ2-7	-	TGCAGTGCTAGTGGGAAGCGGGAGCCCTACGAGCAGTACTTC	CSASGKREPYEQYF
TRBD2	TRBV5-5	TRBJ2-7	-	TGTGCCAGCAGCTTCTCCGGGACTAGCGGGAGCTACGAGCAGTACTTC	CASSFSGTSGSYEQYF
TRBD2	TRBV7-2	TRBJ2-7	few	TGTGCCAGCAGCGGACGGGGGCCGGCGGGAGGAAAATCCTACGAGCAGTACTTC	CASSGRGPAGGKSYEQYF
TRBD2	TRBV20-1	TRBJ2-3	-	TGCAGTGCTATGACTAGCGGGGGTACTTATGGTTCAGATACGCAGTATTTT	CSAMTSGGTYGSDTQYF
TRBD1	TRBV19	TRBJ1-6	-	TGTGCCAGCAGCTGGGGGGACAGAAGCTCCTATAATTCACCCCTCCACTTT	CASSWGDRSSYNSPLHF
-	TRBV15	TRBJ1-2	-	TGTGCCACCAGCAGAGAATTTGGTAACTATGGCTACACCTTC	CATSREFGNYGYTF
-	TRBV7-8	TRBJ1-2	-	TGTGCCAGCAGCTTAGTTACTTCTAACTATGGCTACGCCTTC	CASSLVTSNYGYAF
TRBD2	TRBV7-2	TRBJ2-5	-	TGTGCCAGCAGCCTCGGATCGGGACTAGCGGGAGCGGGTCAGTACTTC	CASSLGSGLAGAGQYF
TRBD2	TRBV7-8	TRBJ2-5	-	TGTGCCAGCAGCCAGGGCCTCTCTAGCGGGGGAGAAGAGACCCAGTACTTC	CASSQGLSSGGEETQYF
-	TRBV29-1	TRBJ1-3	-	TGCAGCGTAGGGACCTCTGGAAACACCATATATTTT	CSVGTSGNTIYF
-	TRBV20-1	TRBJ2-3	-	TGCAGTGCGAGAGGATGGGCGAACACAGATACGCAGTATTTT	CSARGWANTDTQYF
-	TRBV5-4	TRBJ2-7	-	TGTGCCAGCAGCTTGCGTGGCAGTAGATACGAGCAGTACTTC	CASSLRGSRYEQYF
-	TRBV20-1	TRBJ2-7	-	TGCAGTGCTGCCATACCGGGACGCAACTCATACGAGCAGTACTTC	CSAAIPGRNSYEQYF
TRBD1	TRBV10-2	TRBJ2-7	-	TGCGCCAGCAAGGACAGGGCCTACGAGCAGTACTTC	CASKDRAYEQYF
-	TRBV20-1	TRBJ2-1	-	TGCAGTGCTCCACCCGGCACAGGAAATGAGCAGTTCTTC	CSAPPGTGNEQFF
TRBD2	TRBV12-3/TRBV12-4	TRBJ2-3	many	TGTGCCAGCAGAGGAAAATCGACTAGCGGAGTTATAGGAGATACGCAGTATTTT	CASRGKSTSGVIGDTQYF
-	TRBV19	TRBJ2-7	few	TGTGCCAGTAGTGAACAGGTTAGCTCCTACGAGCAGTACTTC	CASSEQVSSYEQYF
TRBD1	TRBV5-1	TRBJ1-1	-	TGCGCCAGCAGCTTGGGACAGGGGATGATGAACACTGAAGCTTTCTTT	CASSLGQGMMNTEAFF
TRBD2	TRBV12-3/TRBV12-4	TRBJ2-1	-	TGTGCCAGCAGTTTCCGACTAGCGGGAACTGAGCAGTTCTTC	CASSFRLAGTEQFF
-	TRBV6-1	TRBJ2-7	many	TGTGCCAGCAGCTGGGGATTAACCTACGAGCAGTACTTC	CASSWGLTYEQYF
TRBD1	TRBV29-1	TRBJ2-1	-	TGCAGCGTTGAACAGGGGGCCTATGAGCAGTTCTTC	CSVEQGAYEQFF
-	TRBV2	TRBJ2-1	-	TGTGCCAGCAGTGAAGCTGGGGGGCTCAATGAGCAGTTCTTC	CASSEAGGLNEQFF
-	TRBV7-9	TRBJ1-1	-	TGTGCCAGCAGCTCCGGAATCGGCACTGAAGCTTTCTTT	CASSSGIGTEAFF
-	TRBV12-3/TRBV12-4	TRBJ1-1	many	TGTGCCAGCAGTTTGGCCCAGAACACTGAAGCTTTCTTT	CASSLAQNTEAFF
TRBD1	TRBV7-6	TRBJ1-1	-	TGTGCCAGCAGCTTCGGGACAGGGCCGGTAACGCGCGGGACTGAAGCTTTCTTT	CASSFGTGPVTRGTEAFF
-	TRBV7-2	TRBJ1-4	-	TGTGCCAGCAGCTTAAGCCGTGCTAATGAAAAACTGTTTTTT	CASSLSRANEKLFF
TRBD1	TRBV13	TRBJ2-3	many	TGTGCCAGCCCCTCCGGACAGGCTTCGTCGGATACGCAGTATTTT	CASPSGQASSDTQYF
TRBD1	TRBV10-3	TRBJ1-6	few	TGTGCCATCAGTGCTGACAGGGTACTTAATTCACCCCTCCACTTT	CAISADRVLNSPLHF
TRBD1	TRBV5-1	TRBJ1-1	-	TGCGCCAGCAGCGAACGGACAGGTCTCACTGAAGCTTTCTTT	CASSERTGLTEAFF
-	TRBV7-2	TRBJ1-1	-	TGTGCCAGCAGCCTGCGAATGAACACTGAAGCTTTCTTT	CASSLRMNTEAFF
-	TRBV20-1	TRBJ1-1	-	TGCAGTGCCACGCCGCCACAGGCCACTGAAGCTTTCTTT	CSATPPQATEAFF
TRBD2	TRBV9	TRBJ2-1	-	TGTGCCAGCAGCGTGGCGGGAGGGCTCGATGAGCAGTTCTTC	CASSVAGGLDEQFF
-	TRBV7-9	TRBJ1-1	-	TGTGCCAGCAGCTTAGCGAAAACAGGGAACACTGAAGCTTTCTTT	CASSLAKTGNTEAFF
-	TRBV9	TRBJ1-6	-	TGTGCCAGTTCCCGGGAGACAAATTCACCCCTCCACTTT	CASSRETNSPLHF
-	TRBV7-3	TRBJ1-2	once	TGTGCCAGCAGTTCGGGGAACGACTATGGCTACACCTTC	CASSSGNDYGYTF
-	TRBV29-1	TRBJ1-1	-	TGCAGCGCTGGCGATTCGGGGAACACTGAAGCTTTCTTT	CSAGDSGNTEAFF
-	TRBV20-1	TRBJ2-5	few	TGCAGTGCTAGTTGGGAGGCGGGAGAGACCCAGTACTTC	CSASWEAGETQYF
TRBD2	TRBV12-3/TRBV12-4	TRBJ2-1	-	TGTGCCAGCAGTTTAGCGCGACTAGCGGGAGAGGGCAATGAGCAGTTCTTC	CASSLARLAGEGNEQFF
TRBD2	TRBV7-2	TRBJ2-5	many	TGTGCCAGCAGCTTAGCCGTTCGGCTAGCGGGGAGAGAGACCCAGTACTTC	CASSLAVRLAGRETQYF
-	TRBV11-2	TRBJ2-2	-	TGTGCCAGCAGCCCGGGGACCAGGTCCGGGGAGCTGTTTTTT	CASSPGTRSGELFF